This TCR beta chain was recovered during a study of preoperative IRX-2 immunotherapy in early breast cancer. Data came from immunoSEQ multiplex PCR; TCRdb stores just in-frame clones and leaves some out. The sample records about 98,000 clones, approximately 90% being singletons. The CDR3 extends over 15 amino acids. Germline loops: CDR1 SGHDN, CDR2 FVKESK. Trimming took off 3 bases at V and 7 bases at J, with 16 bases between the two ends. Stated treatment: preoperative locoregional IRX-2 cytokine immunotherapy. Samples came from a phase Ib trial of preoperative locoregional IRX-2 cytokine immunotherapy.

Sequencing used tumor tissue, obtained after IRX-2 immunotherapy. The sequence came from a human donor with breast cancer. The chain carries TRBV14 and TRBJ2-1, with D perhaps assigned TRBD1 or TRBD2 (6 bases each). In DNA, the CDR3 is TGTGCCAGCAGCCACCCGACAGGAGGGGAAAATGAGCAGTTCTTC. Its translation is CASSHPTGGENEQFF.